This passage covers 9 T cell receptor beta chains from one sample sequenced in a study of T cell changes during pregnancy in multiple sclerosis. TCRdb's table, derived via immunoSEQ multiplex PCR, lists solely in-frame clones and lacks some. The data hold some 46,000 clones, with 90% to 95% observed a single time. This sample comprised CD4+ T cells from peripheral blood mononuclear cells, obtained after pregnancy. All receptors derive from a female donor with multiple sclerosis, enrolled in a pregnancy study.

By its share, this clone is medium-sized. The chain uses TRBV2 and TRBJ2-2; TRBD1 might be the D (5 bases). Per germline, CDR1 SNHLY and CDR2 FYNNEI. The length of the CDR3 is 15 residues. The V and J ends lost 5 bases and 6 bases respectively, with 16 bases between them. CDR3 protein: CASSMGRVNAGELFF. The CDR3 DNA sequence: TGTGCCAGCAGTATGGGCAGGGTGAATGCCGGGGAGCTGTTTTTT.

Written as DNA, the CDR3 is TGTGCCAGTAGTCCGGGGGGGTCCCGGACTGAAGCTTTCTTT. As protein: CASSPGGSRTEAFF. This chain connects TRBV19 to TRBJ1-1; possible D gene TRBD1, 5 bases. Per the germline V gene, CDR1 is LNHDA and CDR2 is SQIVND (reference sequence). Deletions cut 5 bases from V and 5 bases from J, with 15 bases between. CDR3 length: 14 residues.

The J gene is TRBJ2-3, the V gene TRBV9; TRBD2 agrees at 11 bases. CDR3 length: 13 amino acids. The germline CDR1 and CDR2 sequences are SGDLS and YYNGEE. Unmatched junction bases numbered 2, after V lost 6 bases and J lost 5 bases. For the CDR3, the DNA is TGTGCCAGCACCGGACTAGCGGGAGATACGCAGTATTTT. This gives the protein CASTGLAGDTQYF. The whole variable domain, remainder taken from reference TRBV9 and TRBJ2-3, is DSGVTQTPKHLITATGQRVTLRCSPRSGDLSVYWYQQSLDQGLQFLIQYYNGEERAKGNILERFSAQQFPDLHSELNLSSLELGDSALYFCASTGLAGDTQYFGPGTRLTVL.

The gene calls are TRBV11-1 and TRBJ2-5, with a tentative D call TRBD2 (5 bases). This CDR3 comprises 13 residues. Germline CDR1 and CDR2: SGHAT and FQDESV (reference sequence). V gave up 6 bases and J gave up 0 bases, with 8 bases separating them. The CDR3 DNA sequence: TGTGCCAGCAGTCGGGGATACCAAGAGACCCAGTACTTC. Its translation is CASSRGYQETQYF. Filled out from reference TRBV11-1 and TRBJ2-5, the complete variable domain reads EAEVAQSPRYKITEKSQAVAFWCDPISGHATLYWYRQILGQGPELLVQFQDESVVDDSQLPKDRFSAERLKGVDSTLKIQPAELGDSAMYLCASSRGYQETQYFGPGTRLLVL.

The V call is TRBV5-1, the J call TRBJ2-7; 7 bases are a match to TRBD1. The CDR3 totals 16 residues. CDR1 is SGHRS, CDR2 YFSETQ, per germline. J lost 2 bases, V lost 0 bases, and 8 bases had no gene match. This CDR3 is CASSLGQGNAAYEQYF. The DNA of the CDR3 is TGCGCCAGCAGCTTGGGACAGGGTAACGCAGCCTACGAGCAGTACTTC. Combining the CDR3 with reference TRBV5-1 and TRBJ2-7 gives the whole variable domain KAGVTQTPRYLIKTRGQQVTLSCSPISGHRSVSWYQQTPGQGLQFLFEYFSETQRNKGNFPGRFSGRQFSNSRSEMNVSTLELGDSALYLCASSLGQGNAAYEQYFGPGTRLTVT.

This clone was detected a few times. V gene TRBV28 combines with J gene TRBJ1-4; the D gene is possibly TRBD1 (6 bases). Deletions cut 3 bases from V and 4 bases from J, with 18 bases between. CDR1 is MDHEN, CDR2 SYDVKM, per germline. The length of the CDR3 is 17 residues. In DNA form, the CDR3 reads TGTGCCAGCAGTTTGACGCGGGGGCGGTTGGGTAATGAAAAACTGTTTTTT. This gives the protein CASSLTRGRLGNEKLFF.

The chain has TRBV7-2 and TRBJ2-5; TRBD1 matches at 9 bases. The ends lost 5 bases at V and 5 bases at J; junction bases unmatched: 9. CDR1 SGHTA and CDR2 FQGNSA come from the germline V gene. There are 15 residues in the CDR3. The CDR3 is CASSKGQGGGETQYF. The CDR3 bases are TGTGCCAGCAGCAAGGGACAGGGAGGGGGGGAGACCCAGTACTTC.

The rearrangement joins TRBV2 to TRBJ2-2, with a tentative D call TRBD1 (5 bases). The length of the CDR3 is 12 residues. V dropped 7 bases and J dropped 6 bases, with 9 bases sitting between them. CDR1 is SNHLY, CDR2 FYNNEI, per germline. CDR3 nucleotides: TGTGCCAGCAAAGGGGTTCCCGGGGAGCTGTTTTTT. As protein: CASKGVPGELFF.

The chain joins TRBV7-9 to TRBJ2-5, with 7 bases fitting TRBD2. The CDR3 has 14 amino acids. Trimming took 2 bases from V and 5 from J; bases not matched to a gene: 5. Germline V gene data show CDR1 as SEHNR and CDR2 as FQNEAQ (reference sequence). The CDR3 DNA follows: TGTGCCAGCAGCTTAAAAAGCGGGATGGAGACCCAGTACTTC. It specifies CASSLKSGMETQYF.